This T cell receptor (beta chain) emerged from a study of cytomegalovirus exposure and HLA in healthy donors. General study findings and limits: CMV serostatus was the only immune exposure information that was available.

A multiplex PCR was run with 60 Vbeta primers and 13 Jbeta primers. TCRdb's table, derived via immunoSEQ multiplex PCR, lists solely in-frame clones and lacks some. This table has 190,000 or so clones, roughly 87% appearing once. The CDR3 runs 15 residues. Germline V gene data show CDR1 as SGHNT and CDR2 as YYREEE (reference sequence). V was pared by 0 bases and J by 1 base, with 11 bases between. Note on this clone: Its antigen is undetermined.

The sequence came from a man aged 50 to 60 in good health and CMV-seronegative. The sequenced sample was PBMCs. This rearrangement joins TRBV5-4 to TRBJ2-7, with D perhaps matching TRBD1 (6 bases). Written as DNA, the CDR3 is TGTGCCAGCAGCTTGGGGGGGCCGAGGTCCTACGAGCAGTACTTC. Protein product: CASSLGGPRSYEQYF. The variable domain in full, completed from reference TRBV5-4 and TRBJ2-7, reads ETGVTQSPTHLIKTRGQQVTLRCSSQSGHNTVSWYQQALGQGPQFIFQYYREEENGRGNFPPRFSGLQFPNYSSELNVNALELDDSALYLCASSLGGPRSYEQYFGPGTRLTVT.